A single sample gave rise to the 6 T cell receptor beta chains below, sequenced in a study of shared clonotypes between healthy human individuals. Assay: immunoSEQ multiplex PCR; the TCRdb copy retains only in-frame clones and omits some. The sample contains hundreds of thousands of clones, around 96% of which appear only once. Selected positively for CCR7 and CD45RO-negative, naive CD8 cells excluded terminally differentiated effector memory CD45RA+ cells. Source material: naive CD8+ T cells sorted from blood. The receptors originated from a woman aged 30 to 39 in good health.

The genes are TRBV5-8 and TRBJ2-1; 13 nucleotides align to TRBD2. Losses at the gene ends were 3 bases for V and 4 bases for J; bases not matched to a gene: 4. Germline CDR1 SGHTS, CDR2 YDEGEE. The CDR3 loop spans 16 amino acids. CDR3 loop: CASSWGLAGRYNEQFF. The CDR3 DNA reads TGTGCCAGCAGCTGGGGACTAGCGGGAAGGTACAATGAGCAGTTCTTC.

This clone has a single count. The chain combines TRBV10-2 with TRBJ2-3, with D perhaps being TRBD1 or TRBD2 (7 bases each). The CDR3 runs 15 residues. Trimming shortened V by 2 bases and J by 4 bases, and 13 bases separated the two germline ends. Germline V gene data show CDR1 as WSHSY and CDR2 as SAAADI. DNA for the CDR3: TGCGCCAGCAGTGAGCTACAGGGGAGGGCAGATACGCAGTATTTT. As protein: CASSELQGRADTQYF.

This sequence joins TRBV6-5 and TRBJ2-1; 9 bases are a match to TRBD2. In germline, CDR1 is MNHEY, CDR2 SVGAGI. This CDR3 has 16 residues. Trimming at V came to 0 bases and at J to 4 bases, leaving 4 bases not matched to a gene. CDR3 sequence reads: CASSYSGGRAYNEQFF. In DNA, the CDR3 is TGTGCCAGCAGTTACTCCGGCGGGAGGGCTTACAATGAGCAGTTCTTC.

The chain combines TRBV29-1 with TRBJ2-2; unclear D gene. With 4 bases removed from V and 5 bases from J, the gap between germline ends came to 8 bases. The length of the CDR3 is 12 residues. CDR1 and CDR2 (germline): SQVTM, ANQGSEA. The CDR3 nucleotides read TGCAGCGTTGTTTGGGGAACCGGGGAGCTGTTTTTT. It codes for CSVVWGTGELFF.

The chain couples TRBV5-8 to TRBJ2-7; weak D call: TRBD2 (5 bases). Trimming took off 1 base at V and 2 bases at J, with 13 bases between the two ends. Germline loops: CDR1 SGHTS, CDR2 YDEGEE. This CDR3 has 15 amino acids. The CDR3 nucleotides are TGTGCCAGCAGCTTGTTCGCTAGCAGCACCTACGAGCAGTACTTC. Protein: CASSLFASSTYEQYF.

This chain connects TRBV6-1 to TRBJ1-1; no clear D. The CDR3 extends over 14 amino acids. Trimming shortened V by 2 bases and J by 7 bases, and 14 bases separated the two germline ends. Germline loops: CDR1 MNHNS, CDR2 SASEGT. CDR3 sequence (DNA): TGTGCCAGCAGTGAATTGGGGATGGGATTTGAAGCTTTCTTT. It encodes CASSELGMGFEAFF.